This T cell receptor beta chain appears in the sequencing data of a study of CXCR3-negative and CXCR3-positive naive CD8 T cells (dated by TCRdb to between 2017 and 2020). Broadly, across the study: In total, roughly 150 million TRB reads were obtained, or roughly 1.5 +/- 0.3 million reads per library. Diversity and physicochemical repertoire analyses were performed on about a dozen donors pooled from two independent experiments. Naive subsets from 5 or 6 donors and memory cells from 3 donors were included in the TRBV-TRBJ cluster analysis.

Sequenced using a NextSeq 550. The Human TCR Profiling Kit (MiLaboratory) was used to prepare UMI-labeled 5' RACE TRB cDNA libraries. cDNA synthesis used the entire amount of extracted RNA, and PCR amplification then used the entire amount of cDNA produced. The libraries were made side by side, with each library going through the same number of PCR cycles. Processing in the source paper ran as follows. MIGEC and MiXCR extracted about 54,000 +/- 9,700 unique UMI-labeled TRB cDNA molecules per library, requiring at least two reads per UMI. On average, roughly 40,000 +/- 10,000 functional in-frame TRB CDR3 nucleotide clonotypes lacking stop codons were found per library. After each sample was downsampled to 5000 UMI-labeled TRB molecules, VDJtools was used to calculate diversity metrics such as normalized Shannon-Wiener and Chao1. VDJtools computed clonotype-size-weighted physicochemical properties of the central five CDR3 residues: interaction energy, strength, volume and Kidera factor 4. One entry per CDR3 protein sequence results from the TCRdb reprocessing of the reads, with DNA left out. None of the V and J calls come from the authors' own analysis; TCRdb made them. The data table for this sample lists tens of thousands of distinct CDR3 sequences. The top ten hold roughly 1.6% of the sample.

To note about this clonotype: This receptor's antigen is unknown.

The CDR3 runs 13 amino acids, cysteine and phenylalanine included. The entry carries no DNA sequence. Via the germline V gene, CDR1 is SGHAT and CDR2 FQNNGV. For each CD8+ T cell subset, flow sorting was done in triplicate, and about 300,000 cells per subset went directly into RLT lysis buffer. To exclude memory contaminants, naive CD8+ T cells were stringently defined as CD45RO-CCR7+CD27+CD95-. Using standard density gradient centrifugation, peripheral blood mononuclear cells were isolated from buffy coats. Naive CXCR3-negative and CXCR3-positive CD8+ T cells were flow-sorted using a FACSAria III. Total RNA was extracted from sorted cells using an RNeasy Mini Kit. Overall study results and their limits: Freshly isolated PBMCs were used for most assays because CXCR3 expression partially decreased after cryopreservation. Both naive subsets had comparably high repertoire diversity, while memory CD8+ T cells had much lower repertoire diversity. TRBV-TRBJ usage was similar between naive CXCR3-negative and CXCR3-positive cells from the same donor, while memory cells showed distinct patterns. Surface CD5, linked to self-reactivity in mice, was comparable between naive subsets; TCR interaction strength was therefore also inferred from TRB CDR3 physicochemical properties. TRB CDR3s from CXCR3-positive naive cells showed higher hydrophobicity (lower Kidera factor 4), lower energy, and higher strength and volume indices than CXCR3-negative naive cells.

The TCR was taken from a human donor in good health. Some clones in this sample may be carry-over from other donors' samples. The sample comprised naive CXCR3- CD8+ T cells from blood. Reading the label with the study, this specimen's cell subset or site is: CD45RO-CCR7+CD27+CD95- naive CD8+ T cells lacking CXCR3 (TNR3-). The V gene is TRBV11-2 and the J gene is TRBJ2-7. The CDR3 loop reads CASSLKGPHEQYF.